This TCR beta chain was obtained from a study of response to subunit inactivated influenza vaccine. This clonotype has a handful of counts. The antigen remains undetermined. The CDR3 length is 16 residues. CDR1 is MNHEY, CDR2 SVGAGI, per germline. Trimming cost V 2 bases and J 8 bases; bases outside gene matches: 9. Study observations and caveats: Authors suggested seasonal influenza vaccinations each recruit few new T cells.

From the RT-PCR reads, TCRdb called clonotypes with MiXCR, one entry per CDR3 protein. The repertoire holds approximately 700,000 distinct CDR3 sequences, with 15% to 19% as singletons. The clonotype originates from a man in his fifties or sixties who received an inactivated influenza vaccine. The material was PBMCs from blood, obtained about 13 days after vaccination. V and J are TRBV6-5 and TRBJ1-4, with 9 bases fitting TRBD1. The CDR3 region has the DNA TGTGCCAGCAGTTACAGACCGGGACAGGGAGCCGAAAAACTGTTTTTT. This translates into CASSYRPGQGAEKLFF.